This entry lists 23 T cell receptor beta chains sequenced from one sample in a study of naive and memory T cell subsets (dated by TCRdb to 2015 to 2018). These receptors have no identified antigens. General conclusions and limits of the study: A few larger clonotypes were present in naive repertoires, especially CD8 naive repertoires, and these clonotypes were possibly memory cells re-expressing CD45RA.

Library preparation used UMI-ligation and nested PCR. Sequencing was carried out with an Illumina MiSeq. The beta constant-region primer was an equimolar mix of two oligonucleotides covering both TRBC1 and TRBC2. Four rounds of PCR, combining the SP2 primer with nested alpha and beta constant-region primers, were used to amplify the ligated cDNA. The public reads were run again by TCRdb, first through fastp at Q25 and then through MiXCR, and only productive beta chains were kept. Rows with one shared CDR3 protein collapse into an entry with the most common genes and DNA. Across this sample there are 150,000 or so distinct CDR3 sequences, with roughly 23% seen only once. 0.11% of the sample is held by the ten biggest clonotypes. Input material: naive CD4+ T cells from blood. The cell subset or site label here, explained by the study, means: naive T cells, CD45RA high CD27+. These receptors originate from a human donor in good health.

V usage is TRBV28 and J usage is TRBJ1-6; D may be TRBD1 (5 bases). Germline CDR1 reads MDHEN; CDR2 reads SYDVKM. The CDR3 loop spans 16 amino acids. V lost 4 bases and J lost 4, with 14 bases in between. In DNA form, the CDR3 reads TGTGCCAGCAGTTCAGAACTCAGGGAGTATAATTCACCCCTCCACTTT. This encodes CASSSELREYNSPLHF. Based on the CDR3 plus reference TRBV28 and TRBJ1-6, the full variable domain is DVKVTQSSRYLVKRTGEKVFLECVQDMDHENMFWYRQDPGLGLRLIYFSYDVKMKEKGDIPEGYSVSREKKERFSLILESASTNQTSMYLCASSSELREYNSPLHFGNGTRLTVT.

This clonotype was seen a handful of times. V is TRBV5-4 and J is TRBJ2-7; D not resolved. Trimming removed 5 bases at V and 1 base at J, with 10 bases between. This CDR3 comprises 13 residues. From germline, CDR1 is SGHNT and CDR2 YYREEE (reference sequence). The CDR3 sequence is CASSPGSSYEQYF. In nucleotides, the CDR3 is TGTGCCAGCAGTCCCGGATCATCCTACGAGCAGTACTTC.

The V and J genes are TRBV5-1 and TRBJ2-1; D is possibly TRBD2 (6 bases). Trimming shortened V by 0 bases and J by 7 bases, and 23 bases separated the two germline ends. Germline V CDR1 and CDR2: SGHRS, YFSETQ. CDR3 length equals 18 residues. CDR3 loop: CASSLDHGLAGKGNEQFF. The CDR3 bases are TGCGCCAGCAGCTTGGACCACGGGTTGGCGGGGAAGGGGAATGAGCAGTTCTTC.

As to this clonotype: Since a much larger clone is just one base distant, this may be a read error. In DNA form, the CDR3 reads TGTGCCAGCAGCTTGAAGGAATACCGCTCAGATACGCAGTATTTT. This encodes CASSLKEYRSDTQYF. The V gene is TRBV5-4, the J gene TRBJ2-3; D uncertain. The CDR3 is 15 residues long. From germline, CDR1 is SGHNT and CDR2 YYREEE (reference sequence). V lost 1 base to trimming and J lost 4 bases, with 13 bases between them.

This clonotype has a handful of counts. This sequence joins TRBV3-1 and TRBJ2-1, with D possibly TRBD2 on 6 matching bases. V lost 6 bases and J lost 5, with 14 bases in between. Germline CDR1 is LGHDT and CDR2 is YNNKEL (reference sequence). CDR3 length: 14 residues. The CDR3 nucleotides read TGTGCCAGCAGACACCCGGGACTCAACAATGAGCAGTTCTTC. Protein sequence: CASRHPGLNNEQFF.

The CDR3 loop is CSASGPGQQFF. The CDR3 region has the DNA TGCAGTGCTAGCGGCCCCGGGCAGCAGTTCTTC. The chain joins TRBV20-1 to TRBJ2-1; D is uncertain. Germline V gene lookup returns CDR1 DFQATT and CDR2 SNEGSKA (reference sequence). The CDR3 is 11 residues long. V lost 3 bases and J 11 bases, leaving 11 bases between the germline ends.

The rearrangement links TRBV29-1 to TRBJ2-7, with D possibly called TRBD1 or TRBD2 (5 bases each). V was clipped by 6 bases and J by 4 bases, with 13 bases between them. This CDR3 region has 12 residues. Germline CDR1 SQVTM, CDR2 ANQGSEA. Written as DNA, the CDR3 is TGCAGCGTCGCCGGGACCCGGTACGAGCAGTACTTC. This encodes CSVAGTRYEQYF.

The chain uses TRBV24-1 and TRBJ2-3, with 10 bases that match TRBD2. V lost 4 bases to trimming and J lost 2 bases; unmatched junction nucleotides: 11. The CDR3 is 18 amino acids. CDR1 KGHDR and CDR2 SFDVKD come from the germline V gene. CDR3 bases: TGTGCCACCAGTGAACCTATAGCGGGAGGTTTGACCACAGATACGCAGTATTTT. The encoded protein is CATSEPIAGGLTTDTQYF.

The chain combines TRBV5-1 with TRBJ2-2; 7 nucleotides line up with TRBD1. Losses at the gene ends were 2 bases for V and 4 bases for J; bases not matched to a gene: 11. This CDR3 region has 17 residues. CDR1 and CDR2 from the germline V gene are SGHRS and YFSETQ. CDR3: CASSLLLTGAGTGELFF. As DNA, the CDR3 is TGCGCCAGCAGCTTACTCCTCACAGGGGCCGGCACCGGGGAGCTGTTTTTT.

This clonotype was found a few times. V is TRBV29-1 and J is TRBJ2-6; 7 bases are a match to TRBD1. The CDR3 runs to 17 residues. Germline V lookup: CDR1 SQVTM, CDR2 ANQGSEA. Germline trimming cut 4 bases from V and 0 bases from J; bases unmatched to any gene: 9. The CDR3 DNA is TGCAGCGTTGTATCGGGACAGAGAGTCTCTGGGGCCAACGTCCTGACTTTC. Protein sequence: CSVVSGQRVSGANVLTF.

This clonotype was seen a handful of times. This chain joins TRBV25-1 and TRBJ2-7, with 10 positions matching TRBD2. V lost 10 bases, J lost 4 bases, and 10 bases stayed unmatched. CDR1 and CDR2 from the germline V gene are MGHDK and SYGVNS. The CDR3 totals 14 residues. This chain's CDR3 is CATGKGLASYEQYF. The CDR3 DNA reads as TGTGCCACCGGGAAGGGACTAGCGTCTTACGAGCAGTACTTC.

This chain connects TRBV27 to TRBJ2-7; unclear D gene. CDR1 and CDR2 from the germline V gene are MNHEY and SMNVEV (reference sequence). The CDR3 length is 13 residues. V lost 6 bases and J lost 1, with 10 bases in between. This CDR3 is CASRLGLSYEQYF. As DNA, the CDR3 is TGTGCCAGCAGATTGGGTCTTTCCTACGAGCAGTACTTC.

The sample holds a few counts of this clonotype. The V gene is TRBV6-6, the J gene TRBJ2-7, with D perhaps matching TRBD1 (6 bases). CDR1 and CDR2 from the germline V gene are MNHNY and SVGAGI (reference sequence). CDR3 length: 14 residues. V lost 0 bases, J lost 6 bases, and 12 bases lay in between. The CDR3 reads CASSYSGTTPEQYF. CDR3 nucleotides: TGTGCCAGCAGTTACTCCGGGACAACCCCCGAGCAGTACTTC.

This clonotype was found many times. This chain links TRBV3-1 with TRBJ2-1, with TRBD2 matching over 10 bases. The germline CDR1 and CDR2 sequences are LGHDT and YNNKEL (reference sequence). V lost 7 bases, J lost 6 bases, and 6 bases stayed unmatched. The CDR3 length is 14 residues. The CDR3 protein is CASIESGRGNEQFF. CDR3 in DNA: TGTGCCAGCATCGAAAGCGGGAGGGGCAATGAGCAGTTCTTC.

This clonotype was seen a few times. The V and J genes are TRBV20-1 and TRBJ1-3; the D is unclear. Germline V gives CDR1 DFQATT, CDR2 SNEGSKA (reference sequence). The V and J ends lost 3 bases and 8 bases respectively, with 8 bases between them. The CDR3 length is 11 residues. In DNA form, the CDR3 reads TGCAGTGCTAGTAGGATGGACACCATATATTTT. Translating it yields CSASRMDTIYF.

This chain links TRBV10-3 with TRBJ2-3; 9 bases agree with TRBD1. The CDR3 totals 14 residues. CDR1 and CDR2 (germline): ENHRY, SYGVKD. V dropped 5 bases and J dropped 4; count of bases not matched to a gene: 4. The CDR3 coding sequence is TGTGCCATCAGTACAGGGGGCTACTCAGATACGCAGTATTTT. Translating gives CAISTGGYSDTQYF.

Ten or more counts support this clonotype. The gene calls are TRBV10-3 and TRBJ2-1; maybe TRBD1 (6 bases). V lost 5 bases, J lost 15 bases, and 14 bases lay in between. Germline values: CDR1 ENHRY, CDR2 SYGVKD. CDR3 length: 11 residues. For the CDR3, the DNA is TGTGCCATCAGTCTAGGGGGAGCATGGTTCTTC. This gives the protein CAISLGGAWFF.

This clonotype was recorded once. The chain uses TRBV4-3 and TRBJ1-4; a weak D match, TRBD1 (6 bases). CDR1 is LGHNA, CDR2 YSLEER, per germline. Trimming cost V 4 bases and J 5 bases, with 11 bases left between them. The CDR3 loop spans 14 amino acids. The CDR3 spells CASSRAGANEKLFF. The CDR3 nucleotides are TGCGCCAGCAGCCGGGCAGGGGCAAATGAAAAACTGTTTTTT.

The CDR3 here is CASLIEDAPTDTQYF. As DNA, the CDR3 is TGTGCCAGCTTAATCGAGGACGCCCCAACCGATACGCAGTATTTT. V usage is TRBV6-1 and J usage is TRBJ2-3; D gene unclear. The V gene lost 8 bases and the J gene lost 6 bases, with 21 bases spanning the gap. From germline, CDR1 is MNHNS and CDR2 SASEGT. The CDR3 length is 15 residues.

The sample holds a few counts of this clonotype. The chain couples TRBV10-3 to TRBJ1-1, with 10 bases matching TRBD1. Looked up from germline, CDR1 is ENHRY and CDR2 is SYGVKD. V dropped 7 bases and J dropped 6; count of bases not matched to a gene: 5. The CDR3 sequence is 13 residues long. This CDR3 reads CAINPGQGPEAFF. DNA of the CDR3: TGTGCCATCAACCCGGGACAGGGGCCTGAAGCTTTCTTT.

The V and J genes are TRBV12-3 or TRBV12-4 and TRBJ1-1, with unresolved D. This CDR3 comprises 13 residues. Trimming stripped 3 bases from V and 4 bases from J, with 9 bases between. CDR3 sequence reads: CASSFRRGTEAFF. DNA for the CDR3: TGTGCCAGCAGTTTCCGTCGGGGCACTGAAGCTTTCTTT.

The genes are TRBV7-9 and TRBJ2-7, with TRBD1 matching over 9 bases. The CDR3 consists of 14 residues. CDR1 and CDR2 (germline): SEHNR, FQNEAQ (reference sequence). The ends lost 3 bases at V and 7 bases at J; junction bases unmatched: 7. Here the CDR3 reads CASSFGDRADEQYF. DNA of the CDR3: TGTGCCAGCAGCTTCGGGGACAGGGCGGATGAGCAGTACTTC.

The J gene is TRBJ2-1, the V gene TRBV18; TRBD1 matches 12 bases. The CDR3 is 15 amino acids. Germline loops: CDR1 KGHSH, CDR2 LQKENI. V lost 2 bases and J lost 5; bases outside the gene matches: 1. The CDR3 loop reads CASSPGTGGHNEQFF. The CDR3 DNA reads as TGTGCCAGCTCACCAGGGACAGGGGGCCACAATGAGCAGTTCTTC. The full variable domain, with the rest looked up from reference TRBV18 and TRBJ2-1, is NAGVMQNPRHLVRRRGQEARLRCSPMKGHSHVYWYRQLPEEGLKFMVYLQKENIIDESGMPKERFSAEFPKEGPSILRIQQVVRGDSAAYFCASSPGTGGHNEQFFGPGTRLTVL.